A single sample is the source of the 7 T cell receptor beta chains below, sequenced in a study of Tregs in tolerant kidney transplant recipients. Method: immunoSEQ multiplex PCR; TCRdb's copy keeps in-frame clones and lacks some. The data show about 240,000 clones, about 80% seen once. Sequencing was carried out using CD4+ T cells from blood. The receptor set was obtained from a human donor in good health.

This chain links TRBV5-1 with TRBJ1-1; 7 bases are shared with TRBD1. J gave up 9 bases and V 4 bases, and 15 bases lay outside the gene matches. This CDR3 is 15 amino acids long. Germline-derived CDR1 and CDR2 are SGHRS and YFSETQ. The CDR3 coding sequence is TGCGCCAGCAGCCAAGGTAGGGGGCCTGCCACGAAAGCTTTCTTT. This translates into CASSQGRGPATKAFF.

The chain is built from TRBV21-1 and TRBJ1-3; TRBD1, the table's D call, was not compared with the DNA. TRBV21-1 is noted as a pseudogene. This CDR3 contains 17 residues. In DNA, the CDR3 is TGTGCCAGCAGCAGACCAATCCGGGACAGGGCTGGAAACACCATATATTTT. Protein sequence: CASSRPIRDRAGNTIYF.

CDR3 residues: CASGLVLQGAADTQYF. The CDR3 coding sequence is TGTGCTAGTGGTTTGGTTTTACAGGGGGCTGCAGATACGCAGTATTTT. The chain joins TRBV12-5 to TRBJ2-3, with 9 bases that match TRBD1. Germline V lookup: CDR1 LGHNT, CDR2 FRNRAP. CDR3 size: 16 residues. V gave up 0 bases and J gave up 4 bases; unmatched junction bases: 5. Full variable domain (rest looked up from reference TRBV12-5 and TRBJ2-3): DARVTQTPRHKVTEMGQEVTMRCQPILGHNTVFWYRQTMMQGLELLAYFRNRAPLDDSGMPKDRFSAEMPDATLATLKIQPSEPRDSAVYFCASGLVLQGAADTQYFGPGTRLTVL.

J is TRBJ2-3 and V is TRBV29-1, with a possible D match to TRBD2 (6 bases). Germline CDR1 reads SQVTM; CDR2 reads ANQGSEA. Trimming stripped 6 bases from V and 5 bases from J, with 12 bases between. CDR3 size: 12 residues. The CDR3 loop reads CSVDTTRDTQYF. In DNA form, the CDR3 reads TGCAGCGTGGATACGACTAGAGATACGCAGTATTTT.

The DNA of the CDR3 is TGTGCCAGCAGCTTTACCTACCCCCAAACCGAGAATGAGCAGTTCTTC. Its translation is CASSFTYPQTENEQFF. V and J are TRBV7-9 and TRBJ2-1, with D uncertain. This CDR3 is built from 16 residues. Germline V gene data show CDR1 as SEHNR and CDR2 as FQNEAQ (reference sequence). V shed 3 bases and J shed 7 bases, with 19 bases lying between them.

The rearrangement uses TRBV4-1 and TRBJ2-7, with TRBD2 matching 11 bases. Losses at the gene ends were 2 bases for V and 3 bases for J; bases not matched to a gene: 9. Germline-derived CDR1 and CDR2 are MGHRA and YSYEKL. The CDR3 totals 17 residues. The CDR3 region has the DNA TGCGCCAGCAGCCAACAACTCCTAGCGGGAGGTTACTACGAGCAGTACTTC. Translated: CASSQQLLAGGYYEQYF.

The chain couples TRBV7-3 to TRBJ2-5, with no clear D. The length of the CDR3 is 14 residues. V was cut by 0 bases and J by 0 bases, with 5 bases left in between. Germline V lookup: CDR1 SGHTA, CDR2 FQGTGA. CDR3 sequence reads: CASSLTSYQETQYF. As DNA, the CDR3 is TGTGCCAGCAGCTTAACGTCGTACCAAGAGACCCAGTACTTC.